The clone carrying this T cell receptor beta chain has a count of ten or more. Its antigen is unknown. The data are from a study of early T cells in non-severe SARS-CoV-2 infection. Study overall: The study sequenced bulk RNA from unsorted whole blood, with chains unpaired. Study observations and caveats: Private and CD4 specificities were missed by VDJdb matching, skewed to anti-spike CD8.

In germline, CDR1 is LGHNA, CDR2 YSLEER. Trimming left V 1 base short and J 1 base short, with 9 bases between. This CDR3 is built from 15 residues. The library protocol tagged individual cDNA molecules with unique molecular identifiers. TCRdb recomputed calls from the 5' RACE reads with MiXCR, one row per CDR3 protein. The repertoire consists of over 45,000 distinct CDR3 sequences, with under 8% occurring once and the leading ten covering 4.5% to 6%. This receptor was obtained from an adult who was a healthcare worker with PCR-confirmed SARS-CoV-2 infection or an uninfected control (not recorded which). The chain joins TRBV4-3 to TRBJ2-3; a weak D match, TRBD2 (6 bases). The input for sequencing was whole blood, taken at baseline. Here the CDR3 reads CASSQGGEGTDTQYF. CDR3 DNA sequence: TGCGCCAGCAGCCAAGGAGGGGAGGGCACAGATACGCAGTATTTT.